These 25 T cell receptor beta chains came from one sample sequenced in a study of cytomegalovirus exposure and HLA in healthy donors. Both 60 Vbeta primers and 13 Jbeta primers went into the PCR. Assay used: immunoSEQ multiplex PCR; TCRdb lists only in-frame clones, some missing. The sample includes nearly 200,000 clones, approximately 87% of them seen just once. The source material was PBMCs. Receptor source: a young man in good health and CMV-seronegative.

The chain joins TRBV7-9 to TRBJ2-2; possible D gene TRBD1, 5 bases. The germline V gene has CDR1 SEHNR and CDR2 FQNEAQ (reference sequence). The CDR3 runs 15 residues. Deletions cut 5 bases from V and 1 base from J, with 11 bases between. The CDR3 coding sequence is TGTGCCAGCAGCAAAGGGGATGGGAACACCGGGGAGCTGTTTTTT. Translation gives CASSKGDGNTGELFF.

The genes are TRBV28 and TRBJ2-5, with a tentative D call TRBD2 (7 bases). TRBJ2-7 matches the DNA end more closely, so the J call is doubtful. The CDR3 totals 18 residues. The germline V gene has CDR1 MDHEN and CDR2 SYDVKM. CDR3 loop: CASSSPGGGGASLYEQYF. The CDR3 bases are TGTGCCAGCAGTTCCCCCGGAGGTGGGGGGGCCTCCCTCTACGAGCAGTACTTC.

The chain carries TRBV28 and TRBJ2-5; 11 bases line up with TRBD2. The junction had 3 bases not matched to a gene; V was cut back by 6 bases and J by 3 bases. The CDR3 is 14 residues long. From germline, CDR1 is MDHEN and CDR2 SYDVKM. The CDR3: CASSQTSGEETQYF. The CDR3 nucleotides are TGTGCCAGCAGCCAGACTAGCGGGGAAGAGACCCAGTACTTC.

The chain joins TRBV28 to TRBJ1-2, with 7 bases matching TRBD1. The CDR3 is 13 amino acids. From germline, CDR1 is MDHEN and CDR2 SYDVKM. After removal of 5 bases from V and 7 bases from J, the junction contained 7 bases not matched to a gene. CDR3 loop: CASSETGMGGYTF. The CDR3 region has the DNA TGTGCCAGCAGTGAGACAGGGATGGGTGGCTACACCTTC.

Regarding this clone: Germline is not matched at one junction end, which may reflect a read error. The chain's CDR3 is CASSGFGRGAGANGLTF. The CDR3 bases are TGTGCCAGCAGTGGTTTTGGCAGGGGTGCTGGGGCCAACGGCCTGACTTTC. The genes are TRBV25-1 and TRBJ2-6; perhaps TRBD1 as D (6 bases). The CDR3 has 17 amino acids. Germline CDR1 is MGHDK and CDR2 is SYGVNS.

The V and J genes are TRBV5-1 and TRBJ1-2, with D hard to call. The V and J ends lost 4 bases and 7 bases respectively, with 26 bases between them. CDR1 is SGHRS, CDR2 YFSETQ, per germline. The length of the CDR3 is 17 residues. CDR3 in amino acids: CASSPSLKSSISPGYTF. The CDR3, as DNA: TGCGCCAGCAGCCCCTCTTTAAAGAGTTCCATATCCCCTGGCTACACCTTC. Filled out from reference TRBV5-1 and TRBJ1-2, the complete variable domain reads KAGVTQTPRYLIKTRGQQVTLSCSPISGHRSVSWYQQTPGQGLQFLFEYFSETQRNKGNFPGRFSGRQFSNSRSEMNVSTLELGDSALYLCASSPSLKSSISPGYTFGSGTRLTVV.

This clone was picked up a small number of times. This chain connects TRBV7-9 to TRBJ2-5; 7 positions match TRBD2. The ends lost 2 bases at V and 4 bases at J; junction bases unmatched: 1. The CDR3 covers 13 residues. Germline lookup yields CDR1 SEHNR and CDR2 FQNEAQ (reference sequence). The CDR3 DNA reads as TGTGCCAGCAGCTTAACGGGGGGAGAGACCCAGTACTTC. This gives the protein CASSLTGGETQYF.

The V call is TRBV25-1, the J call TRBJ2-3; 13 bases are shared with TRBD2. CDR3 length: 18 residues. V shed 2 bases, J shed 4 bases, and the junction held 9 bases outside the gene matches. Germline V gene lookup returns CDR1 MGHDK and CDR2 SYGVNS. The CDR3 sequence: CASSERTSGSWGADTQYF. In DNA form, the CDR3 reads TGTGCCAGCAGTGAACGGACTAGCGGGAGTTGGGGCGCAGATACGCAGTATTTT.

This clone was counted only a few times. The chain employs TRBV2 and TRBJ2-7; unclear D gene. Trimming pared 6 bases from V and 4 bases from J, leaving 10 bases between. The CDR3 consists of 12 residues. Germline lookup yields CDR1 SNHLY and CDR2 FYNNEI. CDR3 sequence (DNA): TGTGCCAGCAGCGCCGAGCTGTACGAGCAGTACTTC. Translation: CASSAELYEQYF.

The chain is built from TRBV11-2 and TRBJ1-2; D gene ambiguous. Trimming pared 5 bases from V and 4 bases from J, leaving 26 bases between. Germline V gene data show CDR1 as SGHAT and CDR2 as FQNNGV. The CDR3 length is 18 residues. CDR3 DNA sequence: TGTGCCAGCAGCCTACGGCCACCAGCAGGATATGAAAGCTATGGCTACACCTTC. Translation: CASSLRPPAGYESYGYTF.

The genes are TRBV27 and TRBJ2-1; TRBD2 agrees at 9 bases. This CDR3 is 19 amino acids long. Germline V gene data show CDR1 as MNHEY and CDR2 as SMNVEV (reference sequence). V was pared by 0 bases and J by 2 bases, with 11 bases of the junction left unmatched. The CDR3 loop is CASSLSNLAGPTPYNEQFF. Here the CDR3 DNA reads TGTGCCAGCAGTTTATCGAACCTAGCGGGGCCCACCCCCTACAATGAGCAGTTCTTC.

The V and J genes are TRBV6-5 and TRBJ1-2; D uncertain. V gave up 0 bases and J gave up 4 bases, with 12 bases separating them. Germline-derived CDR1 and CDR2 are MNHEY and SVGAGI. The CDR3 runs to 15 residues. In DNA form, the CDR3 reads TGTGCCAGCAGTTACTCGGCCGGAGCGGGCTATGGCTACACCTTC. It is translated as CASSYSAGAGYGYTF.

This chain uses TRBV9 with TRBJ2-2, with D unresolved. CDR1 and CDR2 from the germline V gene are SGDLS and YYNGEE. V lost 4 bases to trimming and J lost 4 bases, with 11 bases between them. CDR3 length: 14 residues. The CDR3 loop is CASSFRSSTGELFF. CDR3 DNA sequence: TGTGCCAGCAGCTTCCGCTCGAGCACCGGGGAGCTGTTTTTT.

J is TRBJ2-7 and V is TRBV30; 7 bases agree with TRBD2. This CDR3 has 14 residues. Trimming at V came to 5 bases and at J to 2 bases, leaving 9 bases not matched to a gene. From germline, CDR1 is GTSNPN and CDR2 SVGIG (reference sequence). CDR3 sequence: CAWRSGIGTYEQYF. Written as DNA, the CDR3 is TGTGCCTGGCGGAGCGGGATAGGAACCTACGAGCAGTACTTC.

The chain joins TRBV5-1 to TRBJ2-1; D remains ambiguous. This CDR3 comprises 11 residues. The germline V gene has CDR1 SGHRS and CDR2 YFSETQ. Trimming removed 2 bases from V and 7 bases from J, with 4 bases in between. In DNA form, the CDR3 reads TGCGCCAGCAGCTTTTATAATGAGCAGTTCTTC. As protein: CASSFYNEQFF.

V gene TRBV6-5 combines with J gene TRBJ2-1; tentative D call: TRBD1 (6 bases). This CDR3 region has 15 residues. Germline CDR1 MNHEY, CDR2 SVGAGI. The V and J ends lost 5 bases and 4 bases respectively, with 15 bases between them. CDR3 region: CASSKDQGSYNEQFF. The CDR3 DNA is TGTGCCAGCAGTAAGGATCAGGGGTCTTACAATGAGCAGTTCTTC.

The DNA of the CDR3 is TGTGCCAGCAGGCCGGGACAGGGGGGCTACACCTTC. Residues: CASRPGQGGYTF. This rearrangement joins TRBV6-1 to TRBJ1-2; TRBD1 agrees at 10 bases. From germline, CDR1 is MNHNS and CDR2 SASEGT. With V trimmed by 6 bases and J by 8 bases, 3 bases remained unmatched. There are 12 residues in the CDR3.

The chain has TRBV19 and TRBJ2-7; perhaps TRBD1 as D (6 bases). The CDR3 has 15 residues. CDR1 LNHDA and CDR2 SQIVND come from the germline V gene (reference sequence). Deletions cut 1 base from V and 3 bases from J, with 13 bases between. The CDR3 DNA is TGTGCCAGTAGTATAGCTTCCAGGGGCTACTACGAGCAGTACTTC. Translating gives CASSIASRGYYEQYF.

V and J are TRBV5-1 and TRBJ1-2, with D perhaps TRBD1 (5 bases). The CDR3 contains 14 residues. Germline V gene data show CDR1 as SGHRS and CDR2 as YFSETQ. The V end was cut by 4 bases, the J end by 4 bases, with 14 bases between. CDR3 residues: CASSLGAGSYGYTF. As DNA, the CDR3 is TGCGCCAGCAGCCTAGGGGCAGGTAGCTATGGCTACACCTTC.

V usage is TRBV20-1 and J usage is TRBJ1-2; D unclear. The germline V and J ends were trimmed by 7 bases and 9 bases, with 12 bases remaining between them. Per the germline V gene, CDR1 is DFQATT and CDR2 is SNEGSKA (reference sequence). CDR3 length: 10 amino acids. The CDR3 coding sequence is TGCAGTGTCGGGGAATTTAGCTACACCTTC. Residues: CSVGEFSYTF.

The rearrangement joins TRBV9 to TRBJ2-1; the match to TRBD2 covers 15 bases. Looked up from germline, CDR1 is SGDLS and CDR2 is YYNGEE. V lost 0 bases, J lost 3 bases, and 7 bases stayed unmatched. This CDR3 is 19 amino acids long. The CDR3 protein is CASSVEGLAGGPNYNEQFF. In DNA, the CDR3 is TGTGCCAGCAGCGTAGAAGGACTAGCGGGAGGGCCGAACTACAATGAGCAGTTCTTC.

The V gene is TRBV19, the J gene TRBJ1-5; D is unresolved. The V gene lost 7 bases and the J gene lost 0 bases, with 13 bases spanning the gap. Germline V CDR1 and CDR2: LNHDA, SQIVND (reference sequence). The CDR3 is 15 amino acids. The CDR3 region has the DNA TGTGCCAGTACCCCGACGGGGTATAGCAATCAGCCCCAGCATTTT. Its translation: CASTPTGYSNQPQHF.

The chain joins TRBV7-2 to TRBJ2-2; TRBD2 might be the D (6 bases). This CDR3 is built from 12 residues. Trimming cost V 5 bases and J 5 bases, with 6 bases left between them. Germline lookup yields CDR1 SGHTA and CDR2 FQGNSA. The CDR3 loop reads CASSRGTGELFF. The DNA of the CDR3 is TGTGCCAGCAGCCGGGGGACCGGGGAGCTGTTTTTT.

The chain carries TRBV11-2 and TRBJ2-7; a possible D gene is TRBD1 (5 bases). Germline CDR1 reads SGHAT; CDR2 reads FQNNGV. This CDR3 comprises 13 residues. The V gene lost 1 base and the J gene lost 3 bases, with 7 bases spanning the gap. The CDR3 spells CASSLAQGYEQYF. The DNA of the CDR3 is TGTGCCAGCAGCTTAGCTCAGGGCTACGAGCAGTACTTC. Full variable domain (rest looked up from reference TRBV11-2 and TRBJ2-7): EAGVAQSPRYKIIEKRQSVAFWCNPISGHATLYWYQQILGQGPKLLIQFQNNGVVDDSQLPKDRFSAERLKGVDSTLKIQPAKLEDSAVYLCASSLAQGYEQYFGPGTRLTVT.

This chain uses TRBV29-1 with TRBJ1-4; the D is unclear. V lost 7 bases and J lost 11, with 14 bases in between. CDR3 size: 11 residues. The V gene's germline CDR1 is SQVTM and CDR2 ANQGSEA. CDR3 amino acids: CSARWSGKLFF. CDR3 nucleotides: TGCAGCGCCCGATGGTCGGGGAAACTGTTTTTT.